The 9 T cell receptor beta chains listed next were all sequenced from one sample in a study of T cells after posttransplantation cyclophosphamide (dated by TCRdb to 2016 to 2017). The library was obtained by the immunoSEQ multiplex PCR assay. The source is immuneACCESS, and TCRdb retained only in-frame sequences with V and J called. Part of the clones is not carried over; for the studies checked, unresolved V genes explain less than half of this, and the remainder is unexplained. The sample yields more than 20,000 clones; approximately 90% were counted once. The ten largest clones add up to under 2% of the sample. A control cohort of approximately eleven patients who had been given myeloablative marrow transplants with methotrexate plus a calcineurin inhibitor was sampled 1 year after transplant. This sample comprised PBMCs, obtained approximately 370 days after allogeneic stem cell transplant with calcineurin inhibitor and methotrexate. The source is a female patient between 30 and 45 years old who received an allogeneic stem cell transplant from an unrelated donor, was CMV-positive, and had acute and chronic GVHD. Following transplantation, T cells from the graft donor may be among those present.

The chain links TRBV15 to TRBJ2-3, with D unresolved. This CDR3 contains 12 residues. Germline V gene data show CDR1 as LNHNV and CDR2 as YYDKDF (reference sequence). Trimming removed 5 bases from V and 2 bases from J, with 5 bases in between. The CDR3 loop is CATSPTTDTQYF. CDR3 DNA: TGTGCCACCAGCCCTACCACAGATACGCAGTATTTT.

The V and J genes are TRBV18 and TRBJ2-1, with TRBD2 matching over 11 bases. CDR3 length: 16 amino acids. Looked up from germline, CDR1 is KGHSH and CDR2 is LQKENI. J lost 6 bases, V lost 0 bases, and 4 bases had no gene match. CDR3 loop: CASSPPLLAGGNEQFF. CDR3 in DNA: TGTGCCAGCTCACCACCGTTGCTAGCGGGAGGCAATGAGCAGTTCTTC.

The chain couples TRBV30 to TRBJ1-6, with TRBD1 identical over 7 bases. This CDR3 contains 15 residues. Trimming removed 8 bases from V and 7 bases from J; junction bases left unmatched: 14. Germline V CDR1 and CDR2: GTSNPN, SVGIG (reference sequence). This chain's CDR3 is CASWKPGQINSPLHF. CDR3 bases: TGTGCCAGCTGGAAGCCGGGACAGATAAATTCACCCCTCCACTTT.

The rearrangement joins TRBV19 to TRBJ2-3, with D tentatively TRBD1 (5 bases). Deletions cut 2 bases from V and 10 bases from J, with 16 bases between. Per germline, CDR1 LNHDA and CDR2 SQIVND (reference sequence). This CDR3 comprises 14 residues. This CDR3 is CASSITRTTEAQYF. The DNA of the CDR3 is TGTGCCAGTAGTATAACCCGTACGACAGAGGCGCAGTATTTT.

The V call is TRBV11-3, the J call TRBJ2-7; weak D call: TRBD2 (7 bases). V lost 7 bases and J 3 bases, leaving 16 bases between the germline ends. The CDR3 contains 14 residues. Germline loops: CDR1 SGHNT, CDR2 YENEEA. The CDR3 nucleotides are TGTGCCAGCAAGGAGAGCGGGACAATCTACGAGCAGTACGTC. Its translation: CASKESGTIYEQYV.

DNA for the CDR3: TGTGCCAGCAGGGACAGGGGGAACACTGAAGCTTTCTTT. Protein sequence: CASRDRGNTEAFF. The chain couples TRBV9 to TRBJ1-1, with TRBD1 identical over 9 bases. The ends lost 5 bases at V and 1 base at J; junction bases unmatched: 0. This CDR3 is 13 amino acids long. CDR1 and CDR2 from the germline V gene are SGDLS and YYNGEE.

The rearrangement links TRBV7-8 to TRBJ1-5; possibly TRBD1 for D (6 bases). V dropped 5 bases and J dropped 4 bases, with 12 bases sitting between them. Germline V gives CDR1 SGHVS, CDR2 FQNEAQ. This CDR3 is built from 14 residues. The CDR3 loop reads CASSAGTRNQPQHF. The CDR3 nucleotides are TGTGCCAGCAGCGCCGGGACAAGAAATCAGCCCCAGCATTTT. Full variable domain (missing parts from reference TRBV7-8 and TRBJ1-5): GAGVSQSPRYKVAKRGQDVALRCDPISGHVSLFWYQQALGQGPEFLTYFQNEAQLDKSGLPSDRFFAERPEGSVSTLKIQRTQQEDSAVYLCASSAGTRNQPQHFGDGTRLSIL.

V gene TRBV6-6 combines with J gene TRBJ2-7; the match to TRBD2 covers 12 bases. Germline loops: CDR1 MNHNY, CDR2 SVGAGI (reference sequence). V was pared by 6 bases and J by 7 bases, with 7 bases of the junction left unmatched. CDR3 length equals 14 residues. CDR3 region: CASRWTSGAGEQYF. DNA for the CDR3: TGTGCCAGCAGATGGACTAGCGGGGCCGGTGAGCAGTACTTC.

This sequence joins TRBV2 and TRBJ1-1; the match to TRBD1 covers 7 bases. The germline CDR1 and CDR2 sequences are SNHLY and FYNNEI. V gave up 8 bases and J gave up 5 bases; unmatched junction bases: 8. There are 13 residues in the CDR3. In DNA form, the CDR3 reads TGTGCCAGCGCACCAGGGGGGTCAACTGAAGCTTTCTTT. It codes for CASAPGGSTEAFF.